Sequencing of this TCR beta chain was carried out in a study of Graves' ophthalmopathy and Graves' hyperthyroidism. RNA transcripts provided the template for amplifying TCR beta CDR3 regions. The library came from an HTBI-primed first-round RT-PCR and a second-round multiplex PCR. TCRdb analysed the multiplex PCR reads with MiXCR anew, one entry per CDR3 protein. The profile shows around 1,200,000 distinct CDR3 sequences, around a third of them singletons. The TCR was taken from an adult man with Graves' hyperthyroidism. The sequenced sample consisted of peripheral blood or thyroid tissue (not recorded which).

The CDR3 region is CAKTGLRNQPQHF. Here the CDR3 DNA reads TGTGCCAAGACGGGGTTACGGAATCAGCCCCAGCATTTT. V and J are TRBV2 and TRBJ1-5; D not resolved. Germline V gene sequence: CDR1 SNHLY, CDR2 FYNNEI. Trimming pared 10 bases from V and 4 bases from J, leaving 14 bases between. CDR3 length: 13 residues.